This TCR beta chain originates from a study of identical twins. TCRdb processed the 5' RACE reads anew with MiXCR; each CDR3 protein has one entry. The table shows about 550,000 distinct CDR3 sequences, with around 22% occurring only once. This clonotype was recorded many times. Trimming removed 0 bases from V and 2 bases from J, with 18 bases in between. This CDR3 has 18 amino acids. Germline CDR1 reads SGHTA; CDR2 reads FQGTGA. This same sample was also taken into another study, of yellow fever vaccine responses in identical twins.

The gene calls are TRBV7-3 and TRBJ2-3; D is unclear. The sequenced sample consisted of CD4+ T cells sorted from blood. This clonotype was sampled from a woman under 30 in good health. The CDR3 loop is CASSLTGKTGYLTDTQYF. The CDR3 DNA reads TGTGCCAGCAGCTTAACGGGAAAGACCGGCTACCTCACAGATACGCAGTATTTT.